This TCR beta chain derives from a study of blood T cell repertoires in COVID-19. Across about 22 US areas, participants ranged in age from roughly 18 to 95 years. Self-reported history from a screening survey and questionnaire set each donor's cohort. Symptom resolution, clearance, or two negative PCRs marked donors in Cohort 3 as recovered. Libraries were prepared by immunoSEQ multiplex PCR; TCRdb keeps only in-frame clonotypes and omits some of them. This sample has more than 110,000 clones; over 60% occur once, and the top ten carry roughly 2.9%. With 4 bases clipped from V and 2 bases from J, the junction kept 8 bases outside the gene matches. From germline, CDR1 is MNHEY and CDR2 SMNVEV (reference sequence). The CDR3 contains 17 residues.

Sequencing used PBMCs or T cells enriched from blood (not recorded which). The clonotype originates from a woman between 50 and 59 years old who had recovered from COVID-19. The chain couples TRBV27 to TRBJ1-2, with 12 bases that match TRBD1. Here the CDR3 DNA reads TGTGCCAGCAGTTCTCTGGGACAGGGGGCCCGGAACTATGGCTACACCTTC. Its translation is CASSSLGQGARNYGYTF.